What follows describes a single T cell receptor beta chain. The antigen it recognizes is unknown. Base qualities were left out, and no much larger clone turns up one base away. Participants in the prospective study were aged roughly 18 to 100 years, lived in approximately 26 United States geographic areas, and enrolled through a virtual design. In the prospective study, cohorts were assigned on the basis of participant-reported clinical history obtained from a screening survey and a study questionnaire. For ImmuneRACE Cohort 3, a participant was defined as recovered based on two consecutive negative NP/OP PCR tests, clearance by a healthcare professional, or resolution of symptoms. In the prospective study, whole blood, serum and a nasopharyngeal or oropharyngeal swab were collected from each participant by mobile phlebotomists. Prospective study participants could optionally give additional blood draws and questionnaires over an approximately 2-month period. Prospective study blood samples were shipped either frozen or at room temperature before DNA extraction.

This record belongs to a study of blood T cell repertoires in COVID-19 (TCRdb year 2020). Broadly, across the study: Collaborator samples came from the United States, Italy and Spain and covered acute and convalescent phases of COVID-19. The material from the prospective study consisted of cDNA or gDNA derived from T cells, B-cell-depleted T cells, or PBMCs. The dataset comprised deeply sampled blood TCRbeta repertoires from subjects exposed to, actively infected with, or recovered from COVID-19. The repertoires were released in a freely available public database meant as a resource for research on the immune response to SARS-CoV-2. Samples came from the ongoing ImmuneRACE study (first 160 participants) plus 1,254 subjects from 6 global collaborators. The sample metadata nearly always contained a de-identified subject ID, COVID-19 status, age in years and sex. HLA class I and class II types, where available, came from metadata supplied by the sample provider rather than from assay-based typing. Broad study findings and their caveats: The quantity of clinical and demographic metadata differed by source and by participant and was supplied without curation.

TCRbeta CDR3 regions were amplified from genomic DNA using the immunoSEQ Assay, a bias-controlled multiplex PCR. On the study's bioinformatics: The number of nucleated cells in each sample was estimated from the amplification of reference gene primers within the assay. Sequence reads were collapsed and filtered to measure the absolute abundance of every unique TCRbeta CDR3 rearrangement. Productive Simpson clonality was computed per sample as the square root of Simpson's diversity index over productive rearrangements. TCRdb took this table from immuneACCESS and kept in-frame rearrangements with V and J called. Such tables lack part of the clones; where checked against another copy, unresolved V genes explain under half of the gap, and the rest is unexplained. The DNA gave D and trimming, while V, J and clone size come from that table. A total of roughly 360,000 clones appear in this sample, 80% to 85% of them only once. The ten most abundant clones make up over 4.5% of the sample.

The germline V gene gives CDR1 as SGHRS and CDR2 as YFSETQ. The CDR3 contains 14 residues, cysteine and phenylalanine counted. This entry keeps only the CDR3 DNA: 42 bases, framed from base 1. The V and J ends are trimmed by 7 bases and 2 bases, leaving 15 bases between them. The chain is made from TRBV5-1 and TRBJ1-1; a tentative D match to TRBD1 spans 6 bases. This TCR came from a woman aged 45-60 years who had recovered from COVID-19. Sequencing was done on a sample of PBMCs or T cells enriched from blood (not recorded which). The CDR3 protein is CASSGGGPNTEAFF. In nucleotides, the sequence is TGCGCCAGCTCTGGGGGGGGCCCCAACACTGAAGCTTTCTTT.